These 19 T cell receptor beta chains came from one sample sequenced in a study of CD8 T cells in ankylosing spondylitis. TCRdb used MiXCR to reprocess the 5' RACE reads, holding one entry per CDR3 protein. The repertoire holds 200,000 to 300,000 distinct CDR3 sequences, with roughly 8.2% as singletons. Material for sequencing was blood, either unsorted or a sorted T cell fraction (not recorded which). Source of these receptors: a female donor with ankylosing spondylitis or in good health (not recorded which).

Ten or more counts support this clonotype. The chain has TRBV20-1 and TRBJ1-1, with a possible D match to TRBD1 (5 bases). The length of the CDR3 is 13 residues. Looked up from germline, CDR1 is DFQATT and CDR2 is SNEGSKA (reference sequence). V was trimmed by 1 base and J by 7 bases, leaving 13 bases between them. The CDR3, as DNA: TGCAGTGCTAGAGGCAGGGTTCCGTTTGAAGCTTTCTTT. Translating it yields CSARGRVPFEAFF.

This clonotype came up a few times. The chain has TRBV7-9 and TRBJ2-1; 10 bases map to TRBD2. The CDR3 sequence is 16 residues long. J lost 6 bases, V lost 3 bases, and 8 bases had no gene match. CDR1 and CDR2 (germline): SEHNR, FQNEAQ (reference sequence). CDR3 sequence (DNA): TGTGCCAGCAGCTTGGAGGGACTAGCGCGCACCAATGAGCAGTTCTTC. It is translated as CASSLEGLARTNEQFF.

V gene TRBV10-3 combines with J gene TRBJ2-7, with 12 nucleotides matching TRBD2. CDR3 length: 14 amino acids. Germline lookup yields CDR1 ENHRY and CDR2 SYGVKD. J was trimmed by 7 bases and V by 6 bases; bases with no gene match: 7. The CDR3 protein is CAISTSGRLEEQYF. The CDR3 nucleotides are TGTGCCATCAGCACTAGCGGGAGGCTGGAAGAGCAGTACTTC.

This clonotype was recorded a few times. CDR3 DNA sequence: TGTGCCAGCAGCTTAGGGCGGGAACTATACAATGAGCAGTTCTTC. Its protein product is CASSLGRELYNEQFF. The rearrangement uses TRBV7-9 and TRBJ2-1, with D perhaps TRBD2 (6 bases). Between the trimmed V and J ends, which lost 1 base and 4 bases, there was a span of 11 bases. CDR1 and CDR2 (germline): SEHNR, FQNEAQ (reference sequence). The CDR3 sequence is 15 residues long.

This clonotype was detected ten times or more. V gene TRBV6-5 combines with J gene TRBJ2-7, with D tentatively TRBD2 (7 bases). V gave up 4 bases and J gave up 3 bases, with 16 bases separating them. Germline V CDR1 and CDR2: MNHEY, SVGAGI. This CDR3 comprises 15 residues. This CDR3 reads CASSSPWEGVYEQYF. CDR3 nucleotides: TGTGCCAGCAGTTCTCCGTGGGAGGGGGTCTACGAGCAGTACTTC.

This clonotype appeared many times. The CDR3 loop reads CASSSRGRSTDTQYF. DNA for the CDR3: TGTGCCAGCAGCTCCAGGGGTCGTAGCACAGATACGCAGTATTTT. This chain connects TRBV11-2 to TRBJ2-3; D perhaps matches TRBD1 (6 bases). Germline CDR1 is SGHAT and CDR2 is FQNNGV. V gave up 4 bases and J gave up 0 bases, with 11 bases separating them. The CDR3 runs 15 residues.

This clonotype has ten or more counts. The chain carries TRBV3-1 and TRBJ2-7; D unclear. The CDR3 spans 13 residues. The germline gives CDR1 LGHDT, CDR2 YNNKEL (reference sequence). The V end was cut by 4 bases, the J end by 6 bases, with 13 bases between. The CDR3: CASSPQPTSEQYF. The DNA for the CDR3 is TGTGCCAGCAGCCCCCAGCCGACCAGCGAGCAGTACTTC.

This clonotype was observed at least ten times. This chain connects TRBV30 to TRBJ2-3; D ambiguous. V was clipped by 0 bases and J by 6 bases, with 16 bases between them. CDR1 is GTSNPN, CDR2 SVGIG, per germline (reference sequence). The CDR3 extends over 15 amino acids. The CDR3 region is CAWSVLERGVDTQYF. Written as DNA, the CDR3 is TGTGCCTGGAGTGTACTCGAGCGTGGGGTGGATACGCAGTATTTT.

At least ten counts were recorded for this clonotype. This chain uses TRBV6-2 or TRBV6-3 with TRBJ2-1, with D possibly being TRBD1 (5 bases). CDR1 and CDR2 from the germline V gene are MNHEY and SVGEGT. The V and J ends lost 5 bases and 6 bases respectively, with 17 bases between them. The CDR3 is 15 amino acids. Written as DNA, the CDR3 is TGTGCCAGCAGTCACCACCAGGGATGGGCCAATGAGCAGTTCTTC. Its translation: CASSHHQGWANEQFF.

This clonotype showed up many times. The CDR3 protein is CASSPGWTSGELFF. The DNA for the CDR3 is TGTGCCAGCTCACCCGGCTGGACAAGCGGGGAGCTGTTTTTT. The chain combines TRBV6-2 or TRBV6-3 with TRBJ2-2, with D perhaps TRBD1 (5 bases). V was shortened by 8 bases and J by 7 bases, with 17 bases between the two germline ends. Germline assignment: CDR1 MNHEY and CDR2 SVGEGT. The length of the CDR3 is 14 residues.

The rearrangement joins TRBV11-2 to TRBJ1-2; 8 bases map to TRBD1. The CDR3 runs to 13 residues. Germline CDR1 is SGHAT and CDR2 is FQNNGV. V trimming: 4 bases; J trimming: 6 bases; junction bases outside the gene matches: 4. The CDR3 coding sequence is TGTGCCAGCAGCTGGGACAGGTCTAATGGCTACACCTTC. Translating gives CASSWDRSNGYTF.

This clonotype was observed many times. The V and J genes are TRBV7-2 and TRBJ2-7, with D possibly matching TRBD2 (5 bases). Germline CDR1 reads SGHTA; CDR2 reads FQGNSA. The CDR3 is made up of 15 amino acids. V lost 6 bases and J lost 3, with 18 bases in between. The CDR3 sequence is CASRPKGLEVYEQYF. In nucleotides, the CDR3 is TGTGCCAGCAGACCGAAGGGCCTGGAGGTCTACGAGCAGTACTTC.

This clonotype was seen only a few times. The chain uses TRBV28 and TRBJ2-5, with 10 bases aligning to TRBD1. The ends lost 8 bases at V and 5 bases at J; junction bases unmatched: 11. The CDR3 covers 15 residues. The germline V gene has CDR1 MDHEN and CDR2 SYDVKM. This CDR3 is CASVSGTGVGETQYF. The CDR3 region has the DNA TGTGCCAGCGTCTCCGGGACAGGGGTGGGGGAGACCCAGTACTTC.

At least ten counts were recorded for this clonotype. This chain uses TRBV10-3 with TRBJ2-5, with unresolved D. V was clipped by 0 bases and J by 5 bases, with 7 bases between them. The germline V gene has CDR1 ENHRY and CDR2 SYGVKD. CDR3 length: 13 amino acids. CDR3 loop: CAISESIWETQYF. Here the CDR3 DNA reads TGTGCCATCAGTGAGTCGATTTGGGAGACCCAGTACTTC.

At least ten counts were recorded for this clonotype. The chain couples TRBV18 to TRBJ2-1, with 9 bases matching TRBD1. V was pared by 0 bases and J by 4 bases, with 4 bases of the junction left unmatched. Germline lookup yields CDR1 KGHSH and CDR2 LQKENI. The length of the CDR3 is 16 residues. The CDR3 DNA is TGTGCCAGCTCACCACCTCCACAGGGGGCGTACAATGAGCAGTTCTTC. It translates to CASSPPPQGAYNEQFF.

This clonotype was recorded at least ten times. V gene TRBV20-1 combines with J gene TRBJ1-2; D may be TRBD1 (6 bases). Germline V gene sequence: CDR1 DFQATT, CDR2 SNEGSKA (reference sequence). CDR3 length: 17 amino acids. Trimming removed 2 bases at V and 1 base at J, with 20 bases between. In nucleotides, the CDR3 is TGCAGTGCTAGAAGATTTACAGGGCCAAATCTTAACTATGGCTACACCTTC. Translation gives CSARRFTGPNLNYGYTF.

This clonotype was detected many times. This sequence joins TRBV20-1 and TRBJ1-2; TRBD1 matches at 10 bases. Per the germline V gene, CDR1 is DFQATT and CDR2 is SNEGSKA (reference sequence). The CDR3 length is 14 residues. With 6 bases clipped from V and 9 bases from J, the junction kept 13 bases outside the gene matches. CDR3 loop: CSALTDRGYQSYTF. The CDR3 nucleotides read TGCAGTGCCCTTACGGACAGGGGGTACCAGAGCTACACCTTC.

This clonotype has a count of ten or more. CDR3: CSVDGPSGANTEAFF. The CDR3 nucleotides read TGCAGCGTCGACGGGCCATCGGGAGCGAACACTGAAGCTTTCTTT. The chain has TRBV29-1 and TRBJ1-1; no definite D call. V was cut by 6 bases and J by 1 base, with 18 bases left in between. The CDR3 loop spans 15 amino acids. Per germline, CDR1 SQVTM and CDR2 ANQGSEA.

This clonotype was counted at least ten times. The chain has TRBV7-3 and TRBJ1-5; D not certain. Deletions cut 5 bases from V and 3 bases from J, with 8 bases between. CDR3 length: 13 residues. Germline V gene data show CDR1 as SGHTA and CDR2 as FQGTGA. CDR3 loop: CASSPFHNQPQHF. The CDR3 DNA is TGTGCCAGCAGCCCGTTTCACAATCAGCCCCAGCATTTT.